This TCR beta chain was profiled in a study of CD8 T cells in ankylosing spondylitis. Quantitative 5'-RACE with molecular barcodes was used to make the TCR beta libraries. TCRdb processed the 5' RACE reads anew with MiXCR; each CDR3 protein has one entry. The sample consists of about 220,000 distinct CDR3 sequences, 7.3% of them appearing once. In regard to this clonotype: The antigen is not known.

The study's findings and limits: Apparently characteristic of ankylosing spondylitis blood was a TCR beta motif (roughly 8 highly homologous variants). Past research had described some motif variants in reactive arthritis synovial fluid and blood.

Germline CDR1 is LNHDA and CDR2 is SQIVND (reference sequence). The CDR3 length is 12 residues. The V gene lost 3 bases and the J gene lost 1 base, with 3 bases spanning the gap. The sequenced sample was blood, either unsorted or a sorted T cell fraction (not recorded which). V is TRBV19 and J is TRBJ1-1; D call uncertain. The TCR sequence derives from a male donor with ankylosing spondylitis. The CDR3 sequence is CASSMRNTEAFF. CDR3 DNA sequence: TGTGCCAGTAGTATGAGGAACACTGAAGCTTTCTTT.